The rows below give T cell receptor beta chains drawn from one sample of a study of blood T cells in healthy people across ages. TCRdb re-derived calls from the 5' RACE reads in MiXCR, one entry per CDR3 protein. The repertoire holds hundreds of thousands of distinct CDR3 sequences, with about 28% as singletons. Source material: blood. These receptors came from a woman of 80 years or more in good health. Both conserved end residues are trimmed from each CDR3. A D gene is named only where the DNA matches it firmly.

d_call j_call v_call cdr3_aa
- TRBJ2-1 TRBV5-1 ASSLTGSSYEQF
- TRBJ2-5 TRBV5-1 ASALMGQETQY
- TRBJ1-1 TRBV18 ASSLDIGGTEAF
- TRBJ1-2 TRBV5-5 ASSLDGGGNNYGYT
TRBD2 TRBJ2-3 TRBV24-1 ATRGGGGVGTQY
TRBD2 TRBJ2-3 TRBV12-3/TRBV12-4 ASTNWGGAAARADTQY
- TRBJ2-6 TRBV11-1 ASSLGGTGANVQT
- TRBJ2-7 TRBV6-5 ASSYAGGTVYEQY
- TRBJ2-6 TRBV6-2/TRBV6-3 ASKQQGSGANVLT
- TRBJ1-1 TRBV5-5 ASSLAGWDTEAF
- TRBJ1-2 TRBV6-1 ASSEGLERNYGYT
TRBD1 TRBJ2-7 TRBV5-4 ASSLATGQGREQY
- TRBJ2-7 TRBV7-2 ASSLKADLSSYEQY
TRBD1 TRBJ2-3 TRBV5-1 ASSRTGGGGDTQY
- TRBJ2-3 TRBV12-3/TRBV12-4 ASSFAGSTDTQY
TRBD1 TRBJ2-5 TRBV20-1 SARFRQGLRETQY